Below, one T cell receptor beta chain is given with its context. As to treatment: oral pan-JAK inhibitor, 5-10 mg twice daily. Reverse transcription of extracted RNA yielded cDNA, which provided the sequencing template. Generated by immunoSEQ multiplex PCR, the TCRdb table keeps only in-frame clones and is missing some. The sample includes fewer than 250,000 clones, more than 50% of them seen just once. This sample stems from a study of CD8+ T cells in alopecia areata. Study background: A regimen of oral tofacitinib, 5 to 10 mg twice daily, was given to treated patients.

With 1 base removed from V and 7 bases from J, the gap between germline ends came to 4 bases. The CDR3 sequence is 11 residues long. The V gene's germline CDR1 is MNHNS and CDR2 SASEGT. This material consisted of CD4+ T cells sorted from blood, taken at week 24, from a patient treated with tofacitinib. This clonotype originated in a human donor with alopecia areata. The V and J genes are TRBV6-1 and TRBJ1-1; D is unclear. CDR3 residues: CASSEEFEAFF. The CDR3 DNA is TGTGCCAGCAGTGAAGAGTTTGAAGCTTTCTTT.